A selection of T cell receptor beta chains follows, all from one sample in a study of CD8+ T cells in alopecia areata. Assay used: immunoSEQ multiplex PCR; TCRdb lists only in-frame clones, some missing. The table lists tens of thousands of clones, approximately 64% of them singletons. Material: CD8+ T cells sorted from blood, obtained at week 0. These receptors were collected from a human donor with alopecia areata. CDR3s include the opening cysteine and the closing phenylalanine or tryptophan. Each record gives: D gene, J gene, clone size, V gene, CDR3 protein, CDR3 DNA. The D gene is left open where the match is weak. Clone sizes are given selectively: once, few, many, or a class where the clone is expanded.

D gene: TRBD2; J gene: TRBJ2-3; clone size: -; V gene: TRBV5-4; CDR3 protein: CASGGLGGGTDTQYF; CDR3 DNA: TGTGCCAGCGGGGGACTAGGCGGGGGCACAGATACGCAGTATTTT
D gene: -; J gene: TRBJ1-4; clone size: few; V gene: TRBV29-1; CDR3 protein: CSVPSTELAGEKLFF; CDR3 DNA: TGCAGCGTCCCGTCGACTGAACTCGCGGGTGAAAAACTGTTTTTT
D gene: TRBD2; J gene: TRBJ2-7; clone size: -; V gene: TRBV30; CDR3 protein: CAWSVDSGSYEQYF; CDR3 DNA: TGTGCCTGGAGTGTTGATAGCGGGAGTTACGAGCAGTACTTC
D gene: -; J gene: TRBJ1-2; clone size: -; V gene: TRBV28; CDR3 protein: CASSVDRGANYGYTF; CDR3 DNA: TGTGCCAGCAGTGTGGACCGCGGAGCTAACTATGGCTACACCTTC
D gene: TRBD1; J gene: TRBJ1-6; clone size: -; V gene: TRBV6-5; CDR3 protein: CASRSGTGGSPLHF; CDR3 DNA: TGTGCCAGCAGAAGTGGGACAGGGGGATCACCCCTCCACTTT
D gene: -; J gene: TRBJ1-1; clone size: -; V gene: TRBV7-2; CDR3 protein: CASSFPAEAFF; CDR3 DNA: TGTGCCAGCAGCTTTCCCGCTGAAGCTTTCTTT
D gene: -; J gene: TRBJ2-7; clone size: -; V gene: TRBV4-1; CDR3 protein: CASSQARAYSYEQYF; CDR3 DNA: TGCGCCAGCAGCCAAGCGCGGGCTTACTCCTACGAGCAGTACTTC
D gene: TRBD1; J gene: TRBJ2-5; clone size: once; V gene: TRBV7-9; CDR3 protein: CASSLRGTGETQYF; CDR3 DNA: TGTGCCAGCAGCCTTCGAGGGACAGGCGAGACCCAGTACTTC
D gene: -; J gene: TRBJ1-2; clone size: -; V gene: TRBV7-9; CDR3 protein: CASSLALAEGYYGYTF; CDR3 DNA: TGTGCCAGCAGCTTAGCGCTGGCAGAGGGGTACTATGGCTACACCTTC
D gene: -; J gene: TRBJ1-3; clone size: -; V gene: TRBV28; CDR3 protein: CASSFGTGLYTIYF; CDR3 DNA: TGTGCCAGCAGTTTCGGTACAGGGCTTTACACCATATATTTT
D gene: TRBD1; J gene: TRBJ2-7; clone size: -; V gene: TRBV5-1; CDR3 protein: CASSLTDRTSYEQYF; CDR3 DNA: TGCGCCAGCAGCCTCACGGACAGGACCTCCTACGAGCAGTACTTC
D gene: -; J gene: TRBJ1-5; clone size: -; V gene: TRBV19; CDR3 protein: CASAAKRGHYSNQPQHF; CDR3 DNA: TGTGCCAGCGCTGCGAAGAGGGGCCACTATAGCAATCAGCCCCAGCATTTT
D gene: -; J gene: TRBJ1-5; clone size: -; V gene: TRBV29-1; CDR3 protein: CSGPRDSNQPQHF; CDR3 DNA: TGCAGCGGACCCCGGGACAGCAATCAGCCCCAGCATTTT
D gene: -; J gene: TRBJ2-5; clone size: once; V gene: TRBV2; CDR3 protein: CASRVRRRFPISQETQYF; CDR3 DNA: TGTGCCAGCAGGGTCCGTCGTCGGTTTCCCATTAGCCAAGAGACCCAGTACTTC
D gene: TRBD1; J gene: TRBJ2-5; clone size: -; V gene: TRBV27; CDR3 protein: CASSSGQGRGEQYF; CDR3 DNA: TGTGCCAGCAGTTCTGGACAGGGTAGGGGGGAGCAGTACTTC
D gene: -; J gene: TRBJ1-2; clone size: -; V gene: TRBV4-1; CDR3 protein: CASSQEWQGMYGYTF; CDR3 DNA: TGCGCCAGCAGCCAAGAGTGGCAGGGAATGTATGGCTACACCTTC
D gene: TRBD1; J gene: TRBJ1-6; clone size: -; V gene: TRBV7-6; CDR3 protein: CASSQLPGQGVRYNSPIHF; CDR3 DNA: TGTGCCAGCAGCCAATTACCGGGACAGGGGGTGAGATATAATTCACCCATCCACTTT
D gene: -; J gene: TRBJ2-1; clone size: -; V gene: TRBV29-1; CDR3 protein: CSVTGTQSSYNEQFF; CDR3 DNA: TGCAGCGTGACCGGGACTCAGAGCTCCTACAATGAGCAGTTCTTC
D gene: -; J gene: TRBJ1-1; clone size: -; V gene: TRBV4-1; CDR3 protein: CASSRAPGVGTEAFF; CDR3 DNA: TGCGCCAGCAGCCGCGCCCCGGGGGTCGGCACTGAAGCTTTCTTT
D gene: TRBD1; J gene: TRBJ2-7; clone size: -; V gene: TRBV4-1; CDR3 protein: CASSQELPGQGTYEQYF; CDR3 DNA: TGCGCCAGCAGCCAAGAACTGCCGGGACAGGGAACCTACGAGCAGTACTTC
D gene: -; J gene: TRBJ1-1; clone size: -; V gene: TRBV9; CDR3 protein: CASSADTEAFF; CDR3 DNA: TGTGCCAGCAGCGCAGACACTGAAGCTTTCTTT
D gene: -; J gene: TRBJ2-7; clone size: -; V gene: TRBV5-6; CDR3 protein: CASSLVRGVEQYF; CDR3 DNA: TGTGCCAGCAGCTTGGTCAGGGGGGTCGAGCAGTACTTC
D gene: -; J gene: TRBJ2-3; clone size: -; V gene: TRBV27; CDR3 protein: CASSLSGTRDTQYF; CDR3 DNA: TGTGCCAGCAGTTTAAGTGGGACCCGGGATACGCAGTATTTT
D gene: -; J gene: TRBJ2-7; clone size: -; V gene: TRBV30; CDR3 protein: CAYSDGFSYEQYF; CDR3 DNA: TGTGCCTACTCGGACGGGTTCTCCTACGAGCAGTACTTC
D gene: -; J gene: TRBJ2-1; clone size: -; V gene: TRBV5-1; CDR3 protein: CASSFLGGTYNEQFF; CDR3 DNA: TGCGCCAGCAGCTTCCTCGGCGGTACCTACAATGAGCAGTTCTTC
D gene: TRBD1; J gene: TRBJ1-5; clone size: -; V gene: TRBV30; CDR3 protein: CAWSSTGGQPQHF; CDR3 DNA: TGTGCCTGGAGTTCGACAGGGGGACAGCCCCAGCATTTT
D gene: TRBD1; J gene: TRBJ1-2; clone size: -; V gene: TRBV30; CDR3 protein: CAWSYLGQGNYGYTF; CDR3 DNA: TGTGCCTGGTCCTACCTCGGACAGGGGAACTATGGCTACACCTTC
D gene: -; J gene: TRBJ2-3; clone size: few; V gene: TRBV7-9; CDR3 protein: CASSLGDDMTDTQYF; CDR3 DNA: TGTGCCAGCAGCTTAGGGGACGATATGACAGATACGCAGTATTTT
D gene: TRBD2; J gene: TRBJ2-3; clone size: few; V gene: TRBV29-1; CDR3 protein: CSVELAEKYTDTQYF; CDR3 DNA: TGCAGCGTTGAACTAGCGGAGAAATACACAGATACGCAGTATTTT
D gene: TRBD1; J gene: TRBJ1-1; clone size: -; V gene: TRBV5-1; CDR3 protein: CASSLTYGTAEAFF; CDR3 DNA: TGCGCCAGCAGCTTGACGTACGGGACAGCTGAAGCTTTCTTT
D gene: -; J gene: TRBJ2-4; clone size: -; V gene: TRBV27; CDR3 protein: CASRLTGEGDIQYF; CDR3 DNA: TGTGCCAGCAGACTGACAGGAGAAGGGGACATTCAGTACTTC
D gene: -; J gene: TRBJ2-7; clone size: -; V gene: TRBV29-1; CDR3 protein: CSVVGLAHEQYF; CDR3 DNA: TGCAGCGTTGTTGGCCTCGCACACGAGCAGTACTTC
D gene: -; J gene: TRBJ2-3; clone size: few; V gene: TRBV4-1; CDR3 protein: CASSQEGGDTQYF; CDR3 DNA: TGCGCCAGCAGCCAAGAAGGGGGGGATACGCAGTATTTT
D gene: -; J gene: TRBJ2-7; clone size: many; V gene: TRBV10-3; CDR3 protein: CAIRATDYEQYF; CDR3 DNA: TGTGCCATCAGGGCGACGGATTACGAGCAGTACTTC
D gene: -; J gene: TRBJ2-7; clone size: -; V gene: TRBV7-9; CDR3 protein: CASSPSSSYEQYF; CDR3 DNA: TGTGCCAGCAGCCCCAGCAGCTCCTACGAGCAGTACTTC
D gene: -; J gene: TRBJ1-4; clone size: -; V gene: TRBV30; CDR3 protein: CAWSVPGLGTNEKLFF; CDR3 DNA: TGTGCCTGGAGTGTACCGGGTCTTGGTACTAATGAAAAACTGTTTTTT
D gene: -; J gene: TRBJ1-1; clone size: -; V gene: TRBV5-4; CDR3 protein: CASSFGVTEAFF; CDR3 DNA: TGTGCCAGCAGCTTTGGTGTCACTGAAGCTTTCTTT
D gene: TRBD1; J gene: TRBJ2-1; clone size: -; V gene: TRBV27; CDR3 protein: CASSPDRGSYNEQFF; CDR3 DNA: TGTGCCAGCAGTCCGGACAGGGGTTCCTACAATGAGCAGTTCTTC
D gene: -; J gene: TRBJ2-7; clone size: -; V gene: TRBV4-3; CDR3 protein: CASSQDWKDRNTYEQYF; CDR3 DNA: TGCGCCAGCAGCCAAGATTGGAAGGACAGAAACACCTACGAGCAGTACTTC
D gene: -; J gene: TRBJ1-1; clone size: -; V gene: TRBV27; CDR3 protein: CASSLSVNTEAFF; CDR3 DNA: TGTGCCAGCAGTTTATCAGTGAACACTGAAGCTTTCTTT
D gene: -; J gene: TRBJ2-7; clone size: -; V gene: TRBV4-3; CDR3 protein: CASSQGRVLGHYEQYF; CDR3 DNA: TGCGCCAGCAGCCAAGGCCGGGTCCTAGGCCACTACGAGCAGTACTTC
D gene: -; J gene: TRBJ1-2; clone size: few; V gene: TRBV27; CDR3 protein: CASSYKGINYGYTF; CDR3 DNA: TGTGCCAGCAGTTATAAGGGGATCAACTATGGCTACACCTTC
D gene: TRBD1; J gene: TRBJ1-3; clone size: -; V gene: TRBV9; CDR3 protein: CASSVDLQGLEGNTIYF; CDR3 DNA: TGTGCCAGCAGCGTAGACCTACAGGGGCTAGAGGGAAACACCATATATTTT
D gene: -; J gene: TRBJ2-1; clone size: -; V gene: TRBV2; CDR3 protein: CASKPGSSGPHNEQFF; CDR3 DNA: TGTGCCAGCAAACCCGGATCCAGCGGGCCTCACAATGAGCAGTTCTTC
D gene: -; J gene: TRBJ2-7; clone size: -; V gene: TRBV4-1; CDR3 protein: CASSQHGNYEQYF; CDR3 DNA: TGCGCCAGCAGCCAACACGGAAACTACGAGCAGTACTTC
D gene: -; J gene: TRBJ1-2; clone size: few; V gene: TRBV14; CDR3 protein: CASSQDLDYGYTF; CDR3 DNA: TGTGCCAGCAGCCAAGATTTGGACTATGGCTACACCTTC
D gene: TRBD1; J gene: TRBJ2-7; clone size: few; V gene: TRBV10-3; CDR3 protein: CAISRDRDYEQYF; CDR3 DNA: TGTGCCATCAGCCGGGACAGGGACTACGAGCAGTACTTC
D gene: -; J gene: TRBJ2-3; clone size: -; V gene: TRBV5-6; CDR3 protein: CASSLADTQYF; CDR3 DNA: TGTGCCAGCAGCTTGGCCGATACGCAGTATTTT
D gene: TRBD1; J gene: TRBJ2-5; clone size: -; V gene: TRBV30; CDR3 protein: CAWSFGQGDQETQYF; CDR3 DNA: TGTGCCTGGAGTTTCGGACAGGGGGACCAAGAGACCCAGTACTTC
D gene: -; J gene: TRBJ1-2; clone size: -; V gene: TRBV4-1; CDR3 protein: CASQPNTGYGYTF; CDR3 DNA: TGCGCCAGCCAACCTAATACAGGGTATGGCTACACCTTC
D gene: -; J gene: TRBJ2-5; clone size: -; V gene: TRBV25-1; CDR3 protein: CASSGLGEETQYF; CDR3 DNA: TGTGCCAGCAGTGGATTAGGGGAAGAGACCCAGTACTTC
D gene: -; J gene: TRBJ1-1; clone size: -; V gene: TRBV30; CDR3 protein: CAWRTQPNTEAFF; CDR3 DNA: TGTGCCTGGAGAACCCAGCCTAACACTGAAGCTTTCTTT